This T cell receptor (beta chain) was observed in a study of shared clonotypes between healthy human individuals. Study summary: Each donor's CD4 naive and CD4 memory cells filled three plates apiece, CD8 naive two, and CD8 memory one.

On this clone itself: Its antigen is as yet unknown.

Whole-study findings and limits: Generation of non-shared clonotypes was less probable than generation of clonotypes shared by all four donors.

Repertoires were generated with immunoSEQ multiplex PCR, while TCRdb's copy carries only in-frame clones and drops some. The sample lists approximately 710,000 clones; about 90% were seen once. Deletions cut 0 bases from V and 3 bases from J, with 4 bases between. This CDR3 region has 13 residues. Per the germline V gene, CDR1 is LGHNA and CDR2 is YSLEER. The clonotype was recovered from a young man in good health. Some clones in this sample may be carry-over from other donors' samples. Sequencing was done on a sample of memory CD8+ T cells from PBMCs. Indicated subset: CD45RO+ cells pooled with CCR7-negative TemRA cells. The chain links TRBV4-3 to TRBJ2-3; the D is unclear. The CDR3 protein is CASSQERTDTQYF. The CDR3 DNA is TGCGCCAGCAGCCAAGAACGGACAGATACGCAGTATTTT.